Presented here are 21 T cell receptor beta chains from one specimen sequenced in a study of blood T cell repertoires in COVID-19. Clones were sequenced by immunoSEQ multiplex PCR, and TCRdb holds only the in-frame ones, with some missing. The table records about 310,000 clones, almost 90% of them present only once. The sample consisted of peripheral blood. The receptors come from a woman aged 25 to 39 with COVID-19, enrolled during active disease.

V is TRBV30 and J is TRBJ1-1, with 11 bases aligning to TRBD1. The J segment lost 4 bases and the V segment lost 1 base, leaving 5 bases of the junction unmatched. Germline values: CDR1 GTSNPN, CDR2 SVGIG (reference sequence). CDR3 size: 15 residues. CDR3 nucleotides: TGTGCCTGGAGTGGAGGGACAGGGGGAATCACTGAAGCTTTCTTT. It translates to CAWSGGTGGITEAFF.

CDR3 coding DNA: TGTGCCAGCAGCTCCCTACAGGGTGTCCCCTACAATGAGCAGTTCTTC. Residues: CASSSLQGVPYNEQFF. This sequence joins TRBV7-3 and TRBJ2-1, with D tentatively TRBD1 (6 bases). CDR3 length: 16 amino acids. With 4 bases removed from V and 2 bases from J, the gap between germline ends came to 15 bases. CDR1 and CDR2 from the germline V gene are SGHTA and FQGTGA.

The genes are TRBV4-1 and TRBJ2-6; TRBD2 matches 8 bases. The CDR3 spans 19 residues. Germline-derived CDR1 and CDR2 are MGHRA and YSYEKL. V shed 0 bases, J shed 4 bases, and the junction held 11 bases outside the gene matches. In nucleotides, the CDR3 is TGCGCCAGCAGCCAAGAAGCGGGAGTTTTTACTGCCGGGGCCAACGTCCTGACTTTC. Amino acids: CASSQEAGVFTAGANVLTF.

The chain is built from TRBV4-1 and TRBJ1-6; 7 nucleotides agree with TRBD1. The length of the CDR3 is 17 residues. V trimming: 0 bases; J trimming: 9 bases; junction bases outside the gene matches: 11. Germline CDR1 is MGHRA and CDR2 is YSYEKL. CDR3 in amino acids: CASSQEEDRSSSSPLHF. The CDR3 bases are TGCGCCAGCAGCCAAGAAGAGGACAGGAGTTCATCTTCACCCCTCCACTTT.

The J gene is TRBJ2-1, the V gene TRBV12-3 or TRBV12-4; TRBD2 agrees at 7 bases. Trimming cost V 4 bases and J 13 bases; bases outside gene matches: 7. The CDR3 totals 12 residues. CDR3 region: CASSSGTTSQFF. The CDR3 DNA reads as TGTGCCAGCAGTTCCGGGACTACGTCCCAGTTCTTC.

This sequence joins TRBV3-1 (or the pseudogene TRBV3-2) and TRBJ1-5, with D uncertain. Looked up from germline, CDR1 is LGHDT and CDR2 is YNNKEL (reference sequence). Trimming cost V 2 bases and J 7 bases, with 9 bases left between them. The CDR3 consists of 13 residues. The CDR3 loop reads CASSQITGQPQHF. The DNA for the CDR3 is TGTGCCAGCAGCCAAATCACGGGACAGCCCCAGCATTTT.

The rearrangement links TRBV5-1 to TRBJ1-2; D remains ambiguous. V was cut by 3 bases and J by 3 bases, with 18 bases left in between. This CDR3 is built from 16 residues. Germline V gene lookup returns CDR1 SGHRS and CDR2 YFSETQ. The CDR3 loop reads CASSSGLGGVDYGYTF. CDR3 nucleotide sequence: TGCGCCAGCAGCTCTGGGCTGGGAGGTGTCGACTATGGCTACACCTTC.

This clone was observed a handful of times. The chain carries TRBV5-1 and TRBJ2-2, with TRBD2 as a possible D gene (6 bases). This CDR3 region has 18 residues. Per germline, CDR1 SGHRS and CDR2 YFSETQ. V was trimmed by 0 bases and J by 1 base, leaving 16 bases between them. The CDR3 region is CASSLVVARGGNTGELFF. In nucleotides, the CDR3 is TGCGCCAGCAGCTTGGTGGTAGCAAGGGGAGGGAACACCGGGGAGCTGTTTTTT. The whole variable domain, remainder taken from reference TRBV5-1 and TRBJ2-2, is KAGVTQTPRYLIKTRGQQVTLSCSPISGHRSVSWYQQTPGQGLQFLFEYFSETQRNKGNFPGRFSGRQFSNSRSEMNVSTLELGDSALYLCASSLVVARGGNTGELFFGEGSRLTVL.

This clone was recorded at least ten times. The V call is TRBV19, the J call TRBJ2-3; TRBD2 agrees at 7 bases. Unmatched junction bases numbered 10, after V lost 5 bases and J lost 2 bases. Germline lookup yields CDR1 LNHDA and CDR2 SQIVND (reference sequence). The CDR3 has 16 residues. CDR3 sequence reads: CASSSGGGVHTDTQYF. CDR3 nucleotide sequence: TGTGCCAGTAGTTCGGGAGGCGGGGTCCACACAGATACGCAGTATTTT. Full variable domain (rest looked up from reference TRBV19 and TRBJ2-3): DGGITQSPKYLFRKEGQNVTLSCEQNLNHDAMYWYRQDPGQGLRLIYYSQIVNDFQKGDIAEGYSVSREKKESFPLTVTSAQKNPTAFYLCASSSGGGVHTDTQYFGPGTRLTVL.

This rearrangement joins TRBV29-1 to TRBJ2-5, with TRBD1 matching 7 bases. The V and J ends lost 4 bases and 5 bases, in that order; junction bases with no gene match: 10. There are 14 residues in the CDR3. Germline CDR1 SQVTM, CDR2 ANQGSEA. CDR3 DNA: TGCAGCGTTGTGAGGACAGGTGGCGGGGAGACCCAGTACTTC. Translated, it gives CSVVRTGGGETQYF.

The J gene is TRBJ2-1, the V gene TRBV6-4, with 7 nucleotides matching TRBD2. CDR1 and CDR2 (germline): MRHNA, SNTAGT. V was pared by 3 bases and J by 9 bases, with 20 bases of the junction left unmatched. The CDR3 is 18 residues long. The CDR3 loop is CASSEGSGSLSRLGEQFF. The CDR3 nucleotides are TGTGCCAGCAGTGAAGGTAGCGGGTCCCTCTCAAGGTTAGGTGAGCAGTTCTTC.

A single count supports this clone. The chain links TRBV19 to TRBJ1-6, with D uncertain. The V gene lost 4 bases and the J gene lost 9 bases, with 13 bases spanning the gap. The CDR3 spans 14 residues. The V gene's germline CDR1 is LNHDA and CDR2 SQIVND (reference sequence). CDR3 region: CASSTRNPSSPLHF. CDR3 in DNA: TGTGCCAGTAGTACCAGGAATCCAAGTTCACCCCTCCACTTT.

The rearrangement links TRBV19 to TRBJ2-2, with D possibly being TRBD1 (5 bases). Germline-derived CDR1 and CDR2 are LNHDA and SQIVND (reference sequence). With 7 bases removed from V and 2 bases from J, the gap between germline ends came to 11 bases. This CDR3 region has 14 residues. The CDR3 region is CASTRDSNTGELFF. In nucleotides, the CDR3 is TGTGCCAGTACGAGAGACAGCAACACCGGGGAGCTGTTTTTT.

The CDR3 loop is CASSDPGQVAYEQYF. In nucleotides, the CDR3 is TGTGCCAGCAGTGACCCGGGACAGGTAGCCTACGAGCAGTACTTC. The chain uses TRBV6-1 and TRBJ2-7; 8 positions agree with TRBD1. Trimming at V came to 3 bases and at J to 2 bases, leaving 6 bases not matched to a gene. There are 15 residues in the CDR3. Per germline, CDR1 MNHNS and CDR2 SASEGT.

The chain uses TRBV10-3 and TRBJ1-1; TRBD1 is a possible D gene (5 bases). The CDR3 extends over 15 amino acids. V lost 1 base, J lost 1 base, and 10 bases lay in between. Germline V gene data show CDR1 as ENHRY and CDR2 as SYGVKD. CDR3 residues: CAISELGHPNTEAFF. For the CDR3, the DNA is TGTGCCATCAGTGAGTTAGGACACCCGAACACTGAAGCTTTCTTT.

The chain employs TRBV27 and TRBJ2-7; a weak D match, TRBD2 (5 bases). V was shortened by 2 bases and J by 7 bases, with 21 bases between the two germline ends. The CDR3 sequence is 16 residues long. In germline, CDR1 is MNHEY, CDR2 SMNVEV (reference sequence). CDR3 sequence (DNA): TGTGCCAGCAGTTTAAACGGTCCGGCGGTACGGAGGGAGCAGTACTTC. It is translated as CASSLNGPAVRREQYF.

The rearrangement uses TRBV3-1 (or the pseudogene TRBV3-2) and TRBJ1-3; D perhaps matches TRBD1 (5 bases). Trimming left V 4 bases short and J 2 bases short, with 9 bases between. Germline V gene data show CDR1 as LGHDT and CDR2 as YNNKEL (reference sequence). The CDR3 spans 14 residues. CDR3 protein: CASSPSRAGNTIYF. The CDR3 nucleotides read TGTGCCAGCAGCCCCTCCAGGGCTGGAAACACCATATATTTT.

The rearrangement joins TRBV15 to TRBJ2-7; maybe TRBD1 (5 bases). The CDR3 runs to 14 residues. Germline CDR1 reads LNHNV; CDR2 reads YYDKDF (reference sequence). With 5 bases removed from V and 0 bases from J, the gap between germline ends came to 11 bases. This chain's CDR3 is CATSSRQRSYEQYF. The CDR3 DNA follows: TGTGCCACCAGCTCACGACAGCGCTCCTACGAGCAGTACTTC.

V is TRBV6-5 and J is TRBJ2-3; D is possibly TRBD2 (5 bases). The CDR3 totals 14 residues. Germline V gene lookup returns CDR1 MNHEY and CDR2 SVGAGI. V lost 0 bases, J lost 2 bases, and 6 bases lay in between. This CDR3 reads CASSYSRDTDTQYF. The CDR3 DNA follows: TGTGCCAGCAGTTACTCGAGGGACACAGATACGCAGTATTTT.

This clone was seen a few times. The rearrangement uses TRBV2 and TRBJ1-2, with 8 bases fitting TRBD1. The trim removed 6 bases at V and 3 bases at J, leaving 3 bases unmatched. Germline CDR1 and CDR2: SNHLY and FYNNEI. There are 13 residues in the CDR3. CDR3 amino acids: CASRKDRDYGYTF. The DNA for the CDR3 is TGTGCCAGCAGGAAGGACAGGGACTATGGCTACACCTTC.

The rearrangement uses TRBV7-6 and TRBJ2-4; TRBD2 aligns across 13 bases. Germline V gene lookup returns CDR1 SGHVS and CDR2 FNYEAQ. With 6 bases clipped from V and 1 base from J, the junction kept 15 bases outside the gene matches. CDR3 size: 20 residues. The CDR3 coding sequence is TGTGCCAGCAGTCCCACCCGACTAGCGGGAGGCGGTGGTGCCAAAAACATTCAGTACTTC. Translating gives CASSPTRLAGGGGAKNIQYF.